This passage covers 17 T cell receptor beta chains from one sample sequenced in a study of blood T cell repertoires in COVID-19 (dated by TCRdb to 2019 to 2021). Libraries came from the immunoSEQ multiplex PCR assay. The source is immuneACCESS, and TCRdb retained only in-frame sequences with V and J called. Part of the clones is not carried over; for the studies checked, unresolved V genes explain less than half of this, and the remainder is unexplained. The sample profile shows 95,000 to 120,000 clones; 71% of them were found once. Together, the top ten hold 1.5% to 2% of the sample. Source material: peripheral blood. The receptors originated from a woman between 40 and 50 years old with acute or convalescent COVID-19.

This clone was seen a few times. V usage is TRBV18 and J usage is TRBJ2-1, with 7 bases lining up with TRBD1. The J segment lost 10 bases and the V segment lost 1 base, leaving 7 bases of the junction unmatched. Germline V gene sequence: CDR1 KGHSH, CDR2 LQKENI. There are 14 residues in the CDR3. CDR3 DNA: TGTGCCAGCTCACCACGGGACAGAAGTGGGGAGCAGTTCTTC. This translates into CASSPRDRSGEQFF.

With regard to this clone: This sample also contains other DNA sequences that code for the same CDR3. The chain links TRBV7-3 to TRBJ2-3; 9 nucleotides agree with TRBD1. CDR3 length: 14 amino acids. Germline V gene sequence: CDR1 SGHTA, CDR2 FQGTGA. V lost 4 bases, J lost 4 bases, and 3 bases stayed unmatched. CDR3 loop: CASSSTGGADTQYF. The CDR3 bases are TGTGCCAGCAGCTCGACAGGGGGTGCAGATACGCAGTATTTT.

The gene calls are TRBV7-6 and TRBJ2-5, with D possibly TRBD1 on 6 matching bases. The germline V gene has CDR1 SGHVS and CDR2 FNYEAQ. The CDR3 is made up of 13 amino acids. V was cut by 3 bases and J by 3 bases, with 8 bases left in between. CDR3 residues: CASSFSGEETQYF. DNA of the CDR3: TGTGCCAGCAGCTTTTCAGGGGAAGAGACCCAGTACTTC.

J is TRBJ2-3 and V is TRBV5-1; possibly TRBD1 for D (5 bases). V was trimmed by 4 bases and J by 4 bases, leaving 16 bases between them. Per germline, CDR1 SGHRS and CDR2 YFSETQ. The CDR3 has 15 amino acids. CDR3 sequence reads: CASSPQGIVSDTQYF. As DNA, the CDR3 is TGCGCCAGCAGCCCCCAGGGCATCGTTTCAGATACGCAGTATTTT.

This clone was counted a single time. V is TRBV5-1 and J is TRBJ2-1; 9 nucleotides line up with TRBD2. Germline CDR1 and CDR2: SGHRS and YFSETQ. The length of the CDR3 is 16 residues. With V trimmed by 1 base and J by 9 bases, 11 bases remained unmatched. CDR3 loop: CASSLTAGGRVLEQFF. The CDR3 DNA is TGCGCCAGCAGCTTGACCGCGGGGGGGCGGGTTCTTGAGCAGTTCTTC.

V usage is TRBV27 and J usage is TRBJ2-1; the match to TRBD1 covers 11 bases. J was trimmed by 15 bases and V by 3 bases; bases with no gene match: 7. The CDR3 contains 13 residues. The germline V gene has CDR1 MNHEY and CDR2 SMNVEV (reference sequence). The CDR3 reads CASSFSVGTGGFF. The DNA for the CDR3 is TGTGCCAGCAGTTTCTCCGTCGGGACAGGGGGGTTCTTC.

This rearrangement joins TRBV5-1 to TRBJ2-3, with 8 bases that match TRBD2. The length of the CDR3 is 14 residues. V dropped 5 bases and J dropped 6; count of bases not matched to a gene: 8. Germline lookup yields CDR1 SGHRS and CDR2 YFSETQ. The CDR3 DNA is TGCGCCAGCAGTTTTCAAGCTAGCGGGGATACGCAGTATTTT. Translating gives CASSFQASGDTQYF.

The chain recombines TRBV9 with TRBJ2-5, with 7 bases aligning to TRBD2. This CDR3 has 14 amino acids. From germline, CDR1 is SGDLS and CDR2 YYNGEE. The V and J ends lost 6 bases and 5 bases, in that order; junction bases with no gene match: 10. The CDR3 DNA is TGTGCCAGCACCAAGGGAGGGGCGGGGGAGACCCAGTACTTC. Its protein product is CASTKGGAGETQYF. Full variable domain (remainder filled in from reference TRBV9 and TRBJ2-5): DSGVTQTPKHLITATGQRVTLRCSPRSGDLSVYWYQQSLDQGLQFLIQYYNGEERAKGNILERFSAQQFPDLHSELNLSSLELGDSALYFCASTKGGAGETQYFGPGTRLLVL.

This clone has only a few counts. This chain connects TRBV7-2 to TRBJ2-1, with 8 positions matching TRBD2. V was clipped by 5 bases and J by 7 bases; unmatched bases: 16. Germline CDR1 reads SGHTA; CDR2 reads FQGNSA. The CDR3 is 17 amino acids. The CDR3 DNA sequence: TGTGCCAGCAGCCAAAGCATCGCGGGGGGAGTACGGAATGAGCAGTTCTTC. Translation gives CASSQSIAGGVRNEQFF.

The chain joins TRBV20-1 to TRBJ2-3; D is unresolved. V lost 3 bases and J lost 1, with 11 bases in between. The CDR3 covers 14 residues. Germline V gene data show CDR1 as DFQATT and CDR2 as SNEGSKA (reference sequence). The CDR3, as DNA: TGCAGTGCTAGTACGGCGGCTGGCACAGATACGCAGTATTTT. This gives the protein CSASTAAGTDTQYF.

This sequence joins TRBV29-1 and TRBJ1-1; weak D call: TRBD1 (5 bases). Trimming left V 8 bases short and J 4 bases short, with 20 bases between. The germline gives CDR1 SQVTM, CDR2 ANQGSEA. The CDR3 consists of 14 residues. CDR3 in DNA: TGCAGCTCAAAGCGGGGGGATCTTACCACTGAAGCTTTCTTT. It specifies CSSKRGDLTTEAFF. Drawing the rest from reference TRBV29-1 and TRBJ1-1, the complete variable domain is SAVISQKPSRDICQRGTSLTIQCQVDSQVTMMFWYRQQPGQSLTLIATANQGSEATYESGFVIDKFPISRPNLTFSTLTVSNMSPEDSSIYLCSSKRGDLTTEAFFGQGTRLTVV.

The DNA for the CDR3 is TGTGCCAGCAGCCGCGGCGGTTCAGCCAACCAAGAGACCCAGTACTTC. Translating it yields CASSRGGSANQETQYF. This chain uses TRBV5-4 with TRBJ2-5; D is unclear. The CDR3 contains 16 residues. Germline loops: CDR1 SGHNT, CDR2 YYREEE (reference sequence). V lost 4 bases, J lost 0 bases, and 16 bases lay in between.

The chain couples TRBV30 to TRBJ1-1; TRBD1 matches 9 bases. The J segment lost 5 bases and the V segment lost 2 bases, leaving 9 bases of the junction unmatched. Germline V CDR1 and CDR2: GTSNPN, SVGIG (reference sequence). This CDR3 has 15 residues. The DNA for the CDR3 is TGTGCCTGGAGTAGTAACAGGGGGCGTTTGACTGAAGCTTTCTTT. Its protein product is CAWSSNRGRLTEAFF.

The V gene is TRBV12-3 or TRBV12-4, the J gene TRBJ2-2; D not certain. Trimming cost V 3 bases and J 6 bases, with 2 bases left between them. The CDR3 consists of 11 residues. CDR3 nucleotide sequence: TGTGCCAGCAGTTTCGCCGGGGAGCTGTTTTTT. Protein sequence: CASSFAGELFF.

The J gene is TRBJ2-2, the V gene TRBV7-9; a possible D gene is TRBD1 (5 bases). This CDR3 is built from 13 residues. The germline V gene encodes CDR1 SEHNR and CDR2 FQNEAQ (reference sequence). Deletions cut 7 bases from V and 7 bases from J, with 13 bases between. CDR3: CASTKTASGELFF. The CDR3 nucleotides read TGTGCCAGCACCAAGACAGCGAGCGGGGAGCTGTTTTTT.

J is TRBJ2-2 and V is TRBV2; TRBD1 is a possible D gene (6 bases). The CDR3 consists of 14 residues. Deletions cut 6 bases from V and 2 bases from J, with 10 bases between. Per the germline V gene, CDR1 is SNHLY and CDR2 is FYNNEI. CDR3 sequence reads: CASRYRVNTGELFF. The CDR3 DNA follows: TGTGCCAGCAGATACAGGGTTAACACCGGGGAGCTGTTTTTT.

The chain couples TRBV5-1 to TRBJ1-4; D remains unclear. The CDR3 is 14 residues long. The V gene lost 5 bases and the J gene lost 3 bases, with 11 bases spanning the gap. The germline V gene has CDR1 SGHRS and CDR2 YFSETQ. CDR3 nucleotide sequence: TGCGCCAGCAGTTTCGACGGGTCTAATGAAAAACTGTTTTTT. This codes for CASSFDGSNEKLFF. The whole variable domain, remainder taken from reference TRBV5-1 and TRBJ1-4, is KAGVTQTPRYLIKTRGQQVTLSCSPISGHRSVSWYQQTPGQGLQFLFEYFSETQRNKGNFPGRFSGRQFSNSRSEMNVSTLELGDSALYLCASSFDGSNEKLFFGSGTQLSVL.